This T cell receptor beta chain was captured in a study of pediatric ulcerative colitis (dated by TCRdb to about 2019). About the investigation overall: Several ulcerative colitis patients had pancolitis and two had left-sided colitis, with histology consistent with ulcerative colitis in all. From 9 or 10 newly diagnosed, treatment-naive pediatric ulcerative colitis patients and four non-IBD control children, paired blood and rectal samples were collected. By Pediatric Ulcerative Colitis Activity Index, mild disease was classified in a couple of patients, moderate disease in four and acute severe colitis in three.

Broader findings and caveats from the paper: Clonal overlap between a subject's own blood and rectum was significantly greater in ulcerative colitis patients than in controls, which suggests more T cell trafficking to inflamed tissue. Rectal repertoire features separated controls, mild-moderate and acute severe colitis patients; acute severe colitis showed reduced rectal diversity due to clonal expansions. A couple of patients' blood samples yielded substantially fewer templates for technical reasons and were excluded from blood-rectal overlap analysis. Two rectal CDR3 clonotypes were detected in all ulcerative colitis patients and were not detected in any of the controls. The healthy control group was small, consisting of only four individuals. Repertoires were derived from total lymphocyte DNA, so rare subsets such as regulatory T cells may have patterns not reflected.

Before the diagnostic colonoscopy, none of the ulcerative colitis patients had been given any immunosuppressive medication. A blood sample was drawn at the time of the colonoscopy. The Wizard kit (Promega) was used to extract genomic DNA from both blood and intestinal samples. Rearranged CDR3 beta regions were amplified from genomic DNA with multiplex V and J primers using the immunoSEQ TRB Survey service. To keep sequencing depth the same across samples, survey-level depth of up to 500,000 reads per sample was applied. The libraries were purified, combined into pools and sequenced with Illumina technology. The original pipeline was this. immunoSEQ online tools were used for productive clonality, sample overlap, pairwise scatters, CDR3 beta length, V/D/J gene usage and productiveness. Calculated diversity was defined as the number of unique rearrangements divided by total templates times 100, and Shannon and Simpson indices were additionally computed. Principal component analysis was performed on Z-score normalized data with the R prcomp function and the ggbiplot package. Morisita's index was used to quantify the clonal overlap between blood and rectum within each subject. Drawn from immuneACCESS, this table holds only the in-frame rearrangements with V and J called that TCRdb kept. Clones are partly lost; checked studies trace under half to an unresolved V gene and leave the rest unexplained. V and J calls and clone size are as listed in that table; D and trimming were resolved from the DNA. This sample has approximately 60,000 clones in its table, and roughly nine tenths of those were observed once. Of the sample, around 3.3% is held by the ten largest clones.

As for this clone: What antigen it recognizes has not been identified. Per-base quality was not reported, and no clone a single base away is much larger than it.

The V end loses 0 bases and the J end loses 5 bases, and a stretch of 18 bases separates them. The CDR3 measures 16 amino acids from cysteine to phenylalanine. Only CDR3 DNA remains: 48 bases, in frame from the first base. CDR1 and CDR2, looked up from the germline V gene (reference sequence), are GTSNPN and SVGIG. The sequencing sample was made of blood. The rearrangement joined TRBV30 to TRBJ2-3; the D gene assignment is perhaps TRBD1 or TRBD2, with each matching 5 bases. This TCR came from a boy aged 5 to 17 with severe ulcerative colitis. At the DNA level, the sequence is TGTGCCTGGAGTGTGGGGGTGAAAGGCCCCCAAGATACGCAGTATTTT. This codes for CAWSVGVKGPQDTQYF.